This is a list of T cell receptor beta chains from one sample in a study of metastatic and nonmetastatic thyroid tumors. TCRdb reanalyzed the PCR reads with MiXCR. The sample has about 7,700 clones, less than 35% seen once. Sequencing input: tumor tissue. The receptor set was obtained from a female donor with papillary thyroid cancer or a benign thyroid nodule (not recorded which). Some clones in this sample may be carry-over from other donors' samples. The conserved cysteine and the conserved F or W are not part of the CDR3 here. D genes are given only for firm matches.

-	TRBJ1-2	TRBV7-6	ASSPPETYGYT
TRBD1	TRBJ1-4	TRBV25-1	ASSTRQGPNEKLF
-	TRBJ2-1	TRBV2	ASNGGLSYNEQF
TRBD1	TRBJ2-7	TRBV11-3	ASSSGQGHREKQY
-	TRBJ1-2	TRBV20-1	SANWDGQHDGYT
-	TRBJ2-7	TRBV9	ASSVDLGEYEQY
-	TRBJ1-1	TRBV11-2	ASSSQANTEAF
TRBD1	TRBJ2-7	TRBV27	ASGTGGYYEQY
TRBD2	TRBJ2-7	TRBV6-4	ASREGLGGPYEQY
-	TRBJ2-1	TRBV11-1	ASSFFGNEQF
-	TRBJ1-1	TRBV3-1	ASSQRDSNTEAF
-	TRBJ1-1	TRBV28	ASSGYGIMNTEAF
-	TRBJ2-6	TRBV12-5	ASGSPQEAGANVLT
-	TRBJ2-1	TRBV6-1	ASSDYRNEQF
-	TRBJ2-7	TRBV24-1	ATSYSRTYEQY
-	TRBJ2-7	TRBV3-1	ASSQSYEQY